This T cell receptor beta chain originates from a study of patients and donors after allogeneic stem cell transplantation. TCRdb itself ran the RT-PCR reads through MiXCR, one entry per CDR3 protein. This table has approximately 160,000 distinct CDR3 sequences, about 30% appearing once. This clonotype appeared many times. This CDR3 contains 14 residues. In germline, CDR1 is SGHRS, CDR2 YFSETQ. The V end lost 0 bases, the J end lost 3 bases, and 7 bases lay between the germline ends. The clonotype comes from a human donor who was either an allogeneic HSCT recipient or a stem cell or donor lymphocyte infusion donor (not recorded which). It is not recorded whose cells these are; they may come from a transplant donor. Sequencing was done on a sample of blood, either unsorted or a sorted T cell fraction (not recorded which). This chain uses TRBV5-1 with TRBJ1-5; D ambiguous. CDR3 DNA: TGCGCCAGCAGCTTGGGGGAGGTCAATCAGCCCCAGCATTTT. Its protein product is CASSLGEVNQPQHF.